The entry below describes one T cell receptor beta chain. This entry belongs to a study of blood T cell repertoires in COVID-19. Study-level background: Acute and convalescent COVID-19 specimens originated in the United States, Italy and Spain. T cells, B-cell-depleted T cells, or PBMCs supplied cDNA or gDNA.

As processed by the authors: It was from reference gene primer amplification that nucleated cell counts were estimated. Clones were sequenced by immunoSEQ multiplex PCR, and TCRdb holds only the in-frame ones, with some missing. V and J calls and clone size follow that table, whereas D and trimming were derived from the DNA. This table has 100,000 to 150,000 clones, 79% appearing once. Deletions cut 7 bases from V and 5 bases from J, with 10 bases between. CDR1 ENHRY and CDR2 SYGVKD come from the germline V gene. The CDR3 is made up of 12 amino acids. The chain employs TRBV10-3 and TRBJ2-3; D gene unclear. The receptor's source is a man in his forties or fifties with active or convalescent COVID-19. The sequenced material came from peripheral blood. The DNA of the CDR3 is TGTGCCATCATGGCGGTAGGAGATACGCAGTATTTT. This codes for CAIMAVGDTQYF.